Each of the 5 T cell receptor beta chains below was sequenced from the same sample in a study of T-cell memory formation after mild COVID-19. TCRdb called the 5' RACE reads again in MiXCR, with one record for every CDR3 protein. In the table there are some 200,000 distinct CDR3 sequences, approximately 10% of which are singletons. Sequenced: PBMCs or a T cell subset sorted from them (not recorded which). These TCRs come from a man between 18 and 29 years old who had mild COVID-19 (a few samples of this study predate the infection). Cell type and time point are not known.

This clonotype has more than one count but fewer than ten. The chain links TRBV18 to TRBJ2-7; D is unclear. The CDR3 is made up of 15 amino acids. Germline-derived CDR1 and CDR2 are KGHSH and LQKENI. Trimming shortened V by 3 bases and J by 3 bases, and 15 bases separated the two germline ends. The CDR3 sequence: CASSPSGLGYYEQYV. As DNA, the CDR3 is TGTGCCAGCTCACCTAGTGGGTTGGGGTACTACGAGCAGTACGTC.

This clonotype has more than one count but fewer than ten. The rearrangement uses TRBV30 and TRBJ1-5; D gene uncertain. This CDR3 has 15 residues. Trimming cost V 1 base and J 7 bases, with 17 bases left between them. CDR1 is GTSNPN, CDR2 SVGIG, per germline (reference sequence). The CDR3 is CAWSAHSWGDQPQHF. CDR3 in DNA: TGTGCCTGGAGTGCCCATTCGTGGGGAGACCAGCCCCAGCATTTT.

The rearrangement joins TRBV12-3 or TRBV12-4 to TRBJ1-2, with D hard to call. V lost 6 bases and J 4 bases, leaving 9 bases between the germline ends. The CDR3 runs 12 residues. The CDR3 here is CASSRRIYGYTF. In DNA form, the CDR3 reads TGTGCCAGCAGCCGAAGAATCTATGGCTACACCTTC.

The table lists this clonotype with many counts. The chain links TRBV30 to TRBJ2-3, with TRBD2 identical over 11 bases. The length of the CDR3 is 13 residues. From germline, CDR1 is GTSNPN and CDR2 SVGIG (reference sequence). V trimming: 7 bases; J trimming: 6 bases; junction bases outside the gene matches: 6. The CDR3: CAFSLAGADTQYF. The CDR3 DNA follows: TGTGCCTTTTCACTAGCGGGGGCGGATACGCAGTATTTT.

This clonotype came up a few times. The rearrangement joins TRBV6-2 or TRBV6-3 to TRBJ1-5, with TRBD1 matching over 9 bases. The CDR3 contains 17 residues. The V segment lost 2 bases and the J segment 6 bases; nucleotides outside the gene matches: 11. Germline-derived CDR1 and CDR2 are MNHEY and SVGEGT. CDR3 coding DNA: TGTGCCAGCAGTTACCCGCACAGGGGGCGCGGTGTTCAGCCCCAGCATTTT. It translates to CASSYPHRGRGVQPQHF.